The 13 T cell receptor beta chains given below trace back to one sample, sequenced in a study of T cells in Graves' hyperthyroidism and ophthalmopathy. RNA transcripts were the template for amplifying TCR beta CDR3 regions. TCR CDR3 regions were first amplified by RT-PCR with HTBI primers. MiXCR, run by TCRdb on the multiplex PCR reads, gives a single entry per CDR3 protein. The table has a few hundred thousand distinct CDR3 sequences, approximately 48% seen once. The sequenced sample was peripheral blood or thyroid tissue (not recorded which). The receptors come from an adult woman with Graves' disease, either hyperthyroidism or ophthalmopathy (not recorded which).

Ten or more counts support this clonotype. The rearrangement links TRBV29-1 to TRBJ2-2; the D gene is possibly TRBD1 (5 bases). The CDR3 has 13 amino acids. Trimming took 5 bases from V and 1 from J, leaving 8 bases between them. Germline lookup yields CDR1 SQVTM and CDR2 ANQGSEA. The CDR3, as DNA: TGCAGCGTTTTCCAGGGGAACACCGGGGAGCTGTTTTTT. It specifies CSVFQGNTGELFF.

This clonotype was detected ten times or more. CDR3 region: CASRGTSGSPYEQYF. Here the CDR3 DNA reads TGTGCCAGCAGAGGGACTAGCGGGAGTCCATACGAGCAGTACTTC. The chain couples TRBV7-2 to TRBJ2-7; the match to TRBD2 covers 14 bases. The ends lost 6 bases at V and 4 bases at J; junction bases unmatched: 5. The CDR3 length is 15 residues. Per the germline V gene, CDR1 is SGHTA and CDR2 is FQGNSA.

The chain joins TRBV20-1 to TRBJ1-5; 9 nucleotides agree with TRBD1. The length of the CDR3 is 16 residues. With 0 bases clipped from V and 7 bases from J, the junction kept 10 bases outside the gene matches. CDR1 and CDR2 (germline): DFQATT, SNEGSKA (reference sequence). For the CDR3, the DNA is TGCAGTGCTAGAGATTTACAGGGGGCGGGAGGACAGCCCCAGCATTTT. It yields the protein CSARDLQGAGGQPQHF.

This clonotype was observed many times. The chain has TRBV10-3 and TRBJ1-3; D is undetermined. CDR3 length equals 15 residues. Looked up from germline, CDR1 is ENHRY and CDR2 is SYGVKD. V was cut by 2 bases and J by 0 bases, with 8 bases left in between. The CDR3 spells CAISEGLVSGNTIYF. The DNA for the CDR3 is TGTGCCATCAGTGAGGGTCTGGTCTCTGGAAACACCATATATTTT.

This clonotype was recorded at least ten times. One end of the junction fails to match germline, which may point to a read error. The DNA of the CDR3 is TGTGCTAGCAGCTTAAATCCGGACAGACAAGAGACCCAGTACTTC. This translates into CASSLNPDRQETQYF. The rearrangement links TRBV7-7 to TRBJ2-5; tentative D call: TRBD1 (6 bases). CDR3 length equals 15 residues. Germline V gene lookup returns CDR1 SSHAT and CDR2 FNYEAQ (reference sequence).

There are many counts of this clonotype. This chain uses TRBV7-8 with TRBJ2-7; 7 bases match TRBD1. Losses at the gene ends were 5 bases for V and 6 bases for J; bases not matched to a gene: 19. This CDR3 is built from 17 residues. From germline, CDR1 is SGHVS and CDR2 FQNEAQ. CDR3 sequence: CASSARPPTGRSSEQYF. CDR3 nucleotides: TGTGCCAGCAGCGCAAGGCCCCCGACAGGGCGGTCATCCGAGCAGTACTTC.

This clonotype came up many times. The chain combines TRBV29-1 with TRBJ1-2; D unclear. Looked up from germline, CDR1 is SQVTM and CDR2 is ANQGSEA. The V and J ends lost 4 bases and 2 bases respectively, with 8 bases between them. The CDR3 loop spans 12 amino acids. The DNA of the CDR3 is TGCAGCGTTGCTGAGACAAACTATGGCTACACCTTC. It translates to CSVAETNYGYTF.

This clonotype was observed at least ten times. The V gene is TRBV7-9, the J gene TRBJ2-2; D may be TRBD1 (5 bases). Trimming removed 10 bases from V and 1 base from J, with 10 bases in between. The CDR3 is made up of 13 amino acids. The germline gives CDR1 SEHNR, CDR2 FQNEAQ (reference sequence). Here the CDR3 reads CAIGQGNTGELFF. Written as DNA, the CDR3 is TGTGCCATCGGGCAGGGGAACACCGGGGAGCTGTTTTTT.

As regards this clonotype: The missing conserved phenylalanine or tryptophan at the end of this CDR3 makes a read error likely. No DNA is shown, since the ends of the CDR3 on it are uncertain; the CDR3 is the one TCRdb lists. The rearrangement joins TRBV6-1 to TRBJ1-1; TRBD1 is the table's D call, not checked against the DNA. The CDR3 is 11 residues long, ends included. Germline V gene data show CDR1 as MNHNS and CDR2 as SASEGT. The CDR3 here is CASSSRWGAVD.

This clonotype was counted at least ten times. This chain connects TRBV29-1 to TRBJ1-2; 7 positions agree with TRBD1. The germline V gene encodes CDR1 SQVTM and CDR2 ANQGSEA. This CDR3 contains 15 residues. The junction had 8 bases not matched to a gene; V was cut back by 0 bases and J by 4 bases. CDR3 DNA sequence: TGCAGCGTTGAAGACCCCTTCGACAGGGCCTATGGCTACACCTTC. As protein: CSVEDPFDRAYGYTF.

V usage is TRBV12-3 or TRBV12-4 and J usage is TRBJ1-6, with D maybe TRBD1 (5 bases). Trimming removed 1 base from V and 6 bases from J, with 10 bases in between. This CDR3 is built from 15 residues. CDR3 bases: TGTGCCAGCAGTTTAGGCGTGGGACCTAATTCACCCCTCCACTTT. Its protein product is CASSLGVGPNSPLHF.

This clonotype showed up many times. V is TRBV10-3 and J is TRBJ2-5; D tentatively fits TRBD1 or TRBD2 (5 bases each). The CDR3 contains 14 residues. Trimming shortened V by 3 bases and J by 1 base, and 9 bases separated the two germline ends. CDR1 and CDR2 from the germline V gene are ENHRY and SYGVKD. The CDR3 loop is CAISDPGPQETQYF. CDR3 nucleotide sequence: TGTGCCATCAGTGATCCGGGACCCCAAGAGACCCAGTACTTC.

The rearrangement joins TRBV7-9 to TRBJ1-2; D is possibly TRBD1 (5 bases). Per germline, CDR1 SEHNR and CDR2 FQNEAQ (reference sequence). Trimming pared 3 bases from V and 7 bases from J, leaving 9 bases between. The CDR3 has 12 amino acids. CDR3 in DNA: TGTGCCAGCAGCTTCGAGGGGATTGGCTACACCTTC. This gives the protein CASSFEGIGYTF.